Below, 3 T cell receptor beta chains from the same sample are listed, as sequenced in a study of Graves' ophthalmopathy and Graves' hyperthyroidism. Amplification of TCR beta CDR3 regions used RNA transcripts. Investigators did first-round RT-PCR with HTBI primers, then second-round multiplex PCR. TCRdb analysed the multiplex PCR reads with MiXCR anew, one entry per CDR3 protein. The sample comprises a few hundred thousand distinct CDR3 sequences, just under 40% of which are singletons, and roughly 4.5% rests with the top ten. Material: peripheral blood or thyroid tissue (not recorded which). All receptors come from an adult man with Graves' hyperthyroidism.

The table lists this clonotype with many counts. CDR3 sequence reads: CATSDSWNNSPLHF. DNA for the CDR3: TGTGCCACCAGTGATTCATGGAATAATTCACCCCTCCACTTT. The chain links TRBV24-1 to TRBJ1-6; D remains unclear. V lost 2 bases and J 5 bases, leaving 6 bases between the germline ends. The CDR3 covers 14 residues. Germline CDR1 KGHDR, CDR2 SFDVKD.

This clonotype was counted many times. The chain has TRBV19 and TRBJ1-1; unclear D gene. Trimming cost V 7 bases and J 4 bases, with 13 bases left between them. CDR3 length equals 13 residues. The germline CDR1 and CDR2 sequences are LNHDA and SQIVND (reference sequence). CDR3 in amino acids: CASMATFGTEAFF. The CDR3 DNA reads TGTGCCAGTATGGCGACTTTCGGCACTGAAGCTTTCTTT.

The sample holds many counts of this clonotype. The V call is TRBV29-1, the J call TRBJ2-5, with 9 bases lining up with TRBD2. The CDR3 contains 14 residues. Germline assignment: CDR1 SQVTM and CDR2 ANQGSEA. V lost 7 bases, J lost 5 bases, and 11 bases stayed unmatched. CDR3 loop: CSAPLAGAGETQYF. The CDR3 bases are TGCAGCGCACCATTAGCGGGGGCAGGTGAGACCCAGTACTTC. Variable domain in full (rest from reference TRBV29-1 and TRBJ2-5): SAVISQKPSRDICQRGTSLTIQCQVDSQVTMMFWYRQQPGQSLTLIATANQGSEATYESGFVIDKFPISRPNLTFSTLTVSNMSPEDSSIYLCSAPLAGAGETQYFGPGTRLLVL.